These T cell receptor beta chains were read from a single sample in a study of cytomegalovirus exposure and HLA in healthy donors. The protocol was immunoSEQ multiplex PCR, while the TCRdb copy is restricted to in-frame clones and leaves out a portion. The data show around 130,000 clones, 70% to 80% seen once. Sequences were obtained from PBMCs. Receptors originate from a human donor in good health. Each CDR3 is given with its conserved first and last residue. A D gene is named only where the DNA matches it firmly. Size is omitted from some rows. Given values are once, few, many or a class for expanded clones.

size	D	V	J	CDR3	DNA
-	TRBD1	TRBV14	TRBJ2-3	CASSQVDRGADTQYF	TGTGCCAGCAGCCAAGTGGACAGGGGTGCAGATACGCAGTATTTT
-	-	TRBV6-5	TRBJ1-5	CASSHSANQPQHF	TGTGCCAGCAGTCACAGTGCAAATCAGCCCCAGCATTTT
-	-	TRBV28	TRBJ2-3	CASSLPFRGALAVLSTDTQYF	TGTGCCAGCAGCCTCCCCTTCAGGGGGGCATTGGCGGTACTTAGCACAGATACGCAGTATTTT
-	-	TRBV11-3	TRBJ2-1	CASSLGLGVNEQFF	TGTGCCAGCAGCTTAGGGCTAGGGGTCAATGAGCAGTTCTTC
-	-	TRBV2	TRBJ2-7	CASSEGPGSNYYEQYF	TGTGCCAGCAGTGAAGGTCCAGGCAGTAATTACTACGAGCAGTACTTC
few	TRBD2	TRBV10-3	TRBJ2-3	CAISVTSGSYTDTQYF	TGTGCCATCAGTGTGACTAGCGGGAGTTACACAGATACGCAGTATTTT
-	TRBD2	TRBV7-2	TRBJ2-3	CASSLFPGTSVGTQYF	TGTGCCAGCAGCTTATTTCCGGGGACTAGTGTTGGTACGCAGTATTTT
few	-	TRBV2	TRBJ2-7	CASSVTPVSYEQYF	TGTGCCAGCAGTGTCACTCCCGTCTCCTACGAGCAGTACTTC
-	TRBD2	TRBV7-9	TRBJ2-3	CASSSFSGRAPDTQYF	TGTGCCAGCAGCTCTTTTAGCGGGAGGGCCCCAGATACGCAGTATTTT
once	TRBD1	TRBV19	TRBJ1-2	CASSNPRQGIYGYTF	TGTGCCAGTAGTAACCCAAGACAGGGAATCTATGGCTACACCTTC
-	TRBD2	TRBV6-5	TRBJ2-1	CASSYSAGGLTGEQFF	TGTGCCAGCAGTTACTCAGCGGGAGGCCTAACAGGAGAGCAGTTCTTC
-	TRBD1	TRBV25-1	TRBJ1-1	CASRETGTTEAFF	TGTGCCAGCAGAGAGACAGGGACCACTGAAGCTTTCTTT
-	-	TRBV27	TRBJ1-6	CASSWRADSPLHF	TGTGCCAGCAGTTGGAGGGCGGATTCACCCCTCCACTTT
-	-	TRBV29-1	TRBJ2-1	CSVGDLGTFF	TGCAGCGTTGGTGACCTGGGCACGTTCTTC
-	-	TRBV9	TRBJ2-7	CASSQTLGHPPHEQYF	TGTGCCAGCAGCCAAACCCTGGGACATCCCCCCCACGAGCAGTACTTC
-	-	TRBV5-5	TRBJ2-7	CASSPPRAYEQYF	TGTGCCAGCAGCCCCCCCCGGGCCTACGAGCAGTACTTC
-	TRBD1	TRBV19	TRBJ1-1	CASSPKRTGGSSDTEAFF	TGTGCCAGTAGTCCAAAAAGGACAGGGGGCTCGAGTGACACTGAAGCTTTCTTT
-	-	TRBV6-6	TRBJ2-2	CASSYRGTGELFF	TGTGCCAGCAGTTACCGGGGAACCGGGGAGCTGTTTTTT
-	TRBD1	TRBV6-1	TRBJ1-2	CASTHGTGDYGYTF	TGTGCCAGCACCCACGGGACAGGCGACTATGGCTACACCTTC
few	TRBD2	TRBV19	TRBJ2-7	CASTSGGGGPYEQYF	TGTGCCAGTACCTCAGGCGGGGGGGGTCCCTACGAGCAGTACTTC
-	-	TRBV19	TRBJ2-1	CASSIASSEGKQFF	TGTGCCAGTAGTATAGCTTCATCGGAGGGGAAGCAGTTCTTC
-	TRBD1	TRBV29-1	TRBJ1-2	CSVEGQPYGYTF	TGCAGCGTCGAGGGACAGCCCTATGGCTACACCTTC
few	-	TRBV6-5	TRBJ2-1	CASSRDNEQFF	TGTGCCAGCAGCCGGGACAATGAGCAGTTCTTC
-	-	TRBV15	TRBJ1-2	CATSRDGPYGYTF	TGTGCCACCAGCAGAGATGGCCCCTATGGCTACACCTTC
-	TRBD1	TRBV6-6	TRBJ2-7	CATTDGTGPYEQYF	TGTGCCACCACAGACGGGACAGGGCCCTACGAGCAGTACTTC
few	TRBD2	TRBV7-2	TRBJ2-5	CASSLYPGTSGGPQETQYF	TGTGCCAGCAGCCTATACCCCGGGACTAGCGGGGGGCCACAAGAGACCCAGTACTTC
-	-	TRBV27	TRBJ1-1	CASSLGPANTEAFF	TGTGCCAGCAGTTTAGGGCCAGCGAACACTGAAGCTTTCTTT
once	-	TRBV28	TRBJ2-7	CASSLAGFDEQYF	TGTGCCAGCAGTTTGGCAGGGTTCGACGAGCAGTACTTC
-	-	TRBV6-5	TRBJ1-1	CASQTGHPPEAFF	TGTGCCAGCCAAACTGGACACCCCCCTGAAGCTTTCTTT
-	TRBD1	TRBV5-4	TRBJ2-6	CASSLAGGPSGANVLTF	TGTGCCAGCAGCTTGGCAGGGGGCCCCTCTGGGGCCAACGTCCTGACTTTC
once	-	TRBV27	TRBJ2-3	CASSFLRERGNTQYF	TGTGCCAGCAGTTTTCTGCGGGAGAGGGGGAATACGCAGTATTTT
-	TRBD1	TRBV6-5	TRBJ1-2	CASSNGQGANHGYTF	TGTGCCAGCAGTAACGGACAGGGGGCAAATCATGGCTACACCTTC
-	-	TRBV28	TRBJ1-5	CASSLLSGQPQHF	TGTGCCAGCAGTTTATTGAGTGGTCAGCCCCAGCATTTT
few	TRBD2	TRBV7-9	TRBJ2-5	CASSPPAGGLETQYF	TGTGCCAGCAGCCCCCCAGCGGGAGGTCTTGAGACCCAGTACTTC
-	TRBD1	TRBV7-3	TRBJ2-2	CASSLTGTGSTGELFF	TGTGCCAGCAGCTTAACGGGGACAGGGTCCACCGGGGAGCTGTTTTTT
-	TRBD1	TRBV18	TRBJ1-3	CRSRDSSGNTIYF	TGTAGATCCCGGGACAGCTCTGGAAACACCATATATTTT
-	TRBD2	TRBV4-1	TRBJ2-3	CASSQGLIAGGRFRVSTDTQYF	TGCGCCAGCAGCCAAGGTCTCATAGCGGGAGGGAGGTTTAGGGTTAGCACAGATACGCAGTATTTT
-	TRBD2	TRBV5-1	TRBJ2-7	CASSPGLAGAYEQYF	TGCGCCAGCAGCCCCGGACTAGCGGGTGCCTACGAGCAGTACTTC
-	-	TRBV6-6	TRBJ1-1	CASSIQGIGAFF	TGTGCCAGCAGTATCCAGGGGATCGGAGCTTTCTTT
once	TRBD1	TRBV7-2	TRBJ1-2	CASSPGQVYGYTF	TGTGCCAGCAGCCCAGGACAGGTCTATGGCTACACCTTC
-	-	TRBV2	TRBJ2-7	CASSPTGTRLLEQYF	TGTGCCAGCAGTCCGACCGGGACTCGACTCTTAGAGCAGTACTTC
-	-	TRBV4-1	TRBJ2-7	CASSQEYLQGYEQYF	TGCGCCAGCAGCCAAGAATACCTCCAGGGTTACGAGCAGTACTTC
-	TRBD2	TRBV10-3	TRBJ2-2	CATRLAGDTGELFF	TGTGCCACCCGACTAGCGGGTGACACCGGGGAGCTGTTTTTT
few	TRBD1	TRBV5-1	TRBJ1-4	CASSLEGSGGEKLFF	TGCGCCAGCAGCTTGGAGGGCTCAGGGGGTGAAAAACTGTTTTTT
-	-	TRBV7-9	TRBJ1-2	CASSTLLLHGYTF	TGTGCCAGCAGTACCTTACTGCTACATGGCTACACCTTC
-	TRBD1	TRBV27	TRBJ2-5	CASSSPGTAPQETQYF	TGTGCCAGCAGTTCTCCCGGGACAGCCCCTCAAGAGACCCAGTACTTC
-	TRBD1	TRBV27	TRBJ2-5	CASSYTTGGETQYF	TGTGCCAGCAGTTATACGACAGGGGGGGAGACCCAGTACTTC
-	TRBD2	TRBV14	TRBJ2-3	CASSQVLATADTQYF	TGTGCCAGCAGCCAAGTACTAGCGACGGCAGATACGCAGTATTTT
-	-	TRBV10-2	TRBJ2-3	CASSEWQGTDTQYF	TGCGCCAGCAGTGAGTGGCAGGGCACAGATACGCAGTATTTT